The present entry profiles one T cell receptor beta chain with its context. As yet, its antigen is unknown. This sample is drawn from a study of T-cell reconstitution after alpha-beta-depleted transplantation in children. Findings of the study overall: At around two months after transplant, the alpha-beta T cells were reportedly derived from several hundred expanded clones that came from non-depleted graft cells. At the one-year point after transplant, T-cell counts and TCRbeta diversity were found to come mostly from T cells that had been newly produced.

The germline CDR1 and CDR2 sequences are SGDLS and YYNGEE. This CDR3 is built from 12 residues. Trimming took 3 bases from V and 5 from J; bases not matched to a gene: 1. A library of TCRbeta sequences, prepared with unique molecular identifiers, was generated. TCRdb processed the PCR reads anew with MiXCR; each CDR3 protein has one entry. Among 250,000 or so distinct CDR3 sequences, roughly a quarter were seen once, and the ten largest hold 4% to 5.5%. This receptor was identified in a female patient between 2 and 15 years old who had a stem cell transplant for congenital amegakaryocytic thrombocytopenia, so the T cells may come from the graft donor. The chain has TRBV9 and TRBJ2-7; 8 bases map to TRBD1. Sequences were derived from PBMCs, mostly from graft donor cells, sampled 360 days after TCRalphabeta/CD19-depleted stem cell transplant. The CDR3 reads CASSATGDEQYF. CDR3 sequence (DNA): TGTGCCAGCAGCGCGACAGGGGACGAGCAGTACTTC.